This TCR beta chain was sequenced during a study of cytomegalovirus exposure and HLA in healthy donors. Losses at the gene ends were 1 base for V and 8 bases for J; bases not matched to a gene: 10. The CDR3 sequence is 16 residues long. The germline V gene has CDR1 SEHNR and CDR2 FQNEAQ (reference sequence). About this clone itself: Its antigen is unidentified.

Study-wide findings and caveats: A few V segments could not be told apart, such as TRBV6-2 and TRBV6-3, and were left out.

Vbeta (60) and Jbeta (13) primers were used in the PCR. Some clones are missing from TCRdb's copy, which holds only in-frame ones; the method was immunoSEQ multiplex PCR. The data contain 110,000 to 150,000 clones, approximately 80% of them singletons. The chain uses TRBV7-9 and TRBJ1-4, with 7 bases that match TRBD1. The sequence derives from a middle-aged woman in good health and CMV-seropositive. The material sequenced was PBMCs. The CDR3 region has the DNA TGTGCCAGCAGCTTAGAGGAGACAGGGCGGGGAGAAAAACTGTTTTTT. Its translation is CASSLEETGRGEKLFF.